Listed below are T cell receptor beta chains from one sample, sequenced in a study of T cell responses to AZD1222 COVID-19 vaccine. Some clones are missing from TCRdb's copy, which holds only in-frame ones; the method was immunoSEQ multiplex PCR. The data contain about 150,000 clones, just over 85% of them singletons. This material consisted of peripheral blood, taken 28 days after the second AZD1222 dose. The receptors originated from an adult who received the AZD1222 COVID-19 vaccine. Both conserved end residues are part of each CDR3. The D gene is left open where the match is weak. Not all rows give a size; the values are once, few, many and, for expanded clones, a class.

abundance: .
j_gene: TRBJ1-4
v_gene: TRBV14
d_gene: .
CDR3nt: TGTGCCAGCAGCCGGGGGAGGATGGCAACTAATGAAAAACTGTTTTTT
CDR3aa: CASSRGRMATNEKLFF

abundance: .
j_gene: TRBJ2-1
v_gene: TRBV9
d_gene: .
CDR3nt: TGTGCCAGCAGCTTAGACTACAATGAGCAGTTCTTC
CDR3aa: CASSLDYNEQFF

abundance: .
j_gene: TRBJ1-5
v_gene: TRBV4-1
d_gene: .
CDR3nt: TGCGCCAGCAGCCAAGCCGGGCTCGATCAGCCCCAGCATTTT
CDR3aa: CASSQAGLDQPQHF

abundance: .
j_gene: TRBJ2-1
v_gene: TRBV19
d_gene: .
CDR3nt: TGTGCCAGCCGGGACCCAGTATTCTCCTACAATGAGCAGTTCTTC
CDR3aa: CASRDPVFSYNEQFF

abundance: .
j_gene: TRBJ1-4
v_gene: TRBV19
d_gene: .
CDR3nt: TGTGCCAGTAGCGACATAGGGGGTGAAAAACTGTTTTTT
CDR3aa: CASSDIGGEKLFF

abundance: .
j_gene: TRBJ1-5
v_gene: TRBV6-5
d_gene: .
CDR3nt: TGTGCCAGCAGAGAGTGGTTTATCAGCAATCAGCCCCAGCATTTT
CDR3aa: CASREWFISNQPQHF

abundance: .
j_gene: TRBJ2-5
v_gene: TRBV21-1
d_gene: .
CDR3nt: TGTGCCAGCAGCAAAGGAGGACTAGCGGGAGCAAACCAAGAGACCCAGTACTTC
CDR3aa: CASSKGGLAGANQETQYF

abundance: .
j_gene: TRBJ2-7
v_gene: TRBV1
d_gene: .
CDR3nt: TGCACCAGCAGCCAAGGGGGAGCGGGAGGGCCTTCCCACGAGCAGTACTTC
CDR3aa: CTSSQGGAGGPSHEQYF

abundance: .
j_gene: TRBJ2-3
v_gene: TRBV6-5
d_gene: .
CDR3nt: TGTGCCAGCAGTCTAGGGGTTGTTGTCGGGGATACGCAGTATTTT
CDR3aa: CASSLGVVVGDTQYF

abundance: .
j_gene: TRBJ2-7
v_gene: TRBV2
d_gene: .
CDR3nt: TGTGCCAGCAGTTTAGAACAGGGAGTAGGCGAGCAGTACTTC
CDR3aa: CASSLEQGVGEQYF

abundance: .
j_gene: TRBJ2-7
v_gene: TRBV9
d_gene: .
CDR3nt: TGTGCCAGCAGCCTCTTCGACAGCGTTGCCTACGAGCAGTACTTC
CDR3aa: CASSLFDSVAYEQYF

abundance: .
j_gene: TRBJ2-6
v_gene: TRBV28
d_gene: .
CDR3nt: TGTGCCAGCAGATATAGCGGCCAAACTGGGGCCAACGTCCTGACTTTC
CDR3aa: CASRYSGQTGANVLTF

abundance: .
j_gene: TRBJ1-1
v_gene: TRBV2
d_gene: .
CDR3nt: TGTGCCAGCAGTGTACAGAAGAACACTGAAGCTTTCTTT
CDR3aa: CASSVQKNTEAFF

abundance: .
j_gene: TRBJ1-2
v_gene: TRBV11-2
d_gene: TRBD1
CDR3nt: TGTGCCAGCAGCTTTTTACAGGGGGCATTATATGGCTACACCTTC
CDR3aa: CASSFLQGALYGYTF

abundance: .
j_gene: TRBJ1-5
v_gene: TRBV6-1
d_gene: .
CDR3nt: TGTGCCAGCAGTGAAGGCTTCCATATGAATCAGCCCCAGCATTTT
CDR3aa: CASSEGFHMNQPQHF

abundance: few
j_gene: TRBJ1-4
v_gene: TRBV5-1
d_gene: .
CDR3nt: TGCGCCAGCAGCCTCCTTAGGCCGAATGAAAAACTGTTTTTT
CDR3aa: CASSLLRPNEKLFF

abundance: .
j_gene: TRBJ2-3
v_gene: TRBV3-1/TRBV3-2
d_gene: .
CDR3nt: TGTGCCAGCAGCCAAGATTGGGGTAAACGGCGGGACGCAGATACGCAGTATTTT
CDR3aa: CASSQDWGKRRDADTQYF

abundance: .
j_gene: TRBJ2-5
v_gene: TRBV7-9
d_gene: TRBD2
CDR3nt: TGTGCCAGCAGCCCCCGGGGTAGCGGGAGGGCCGAGACCCAGTACTTC
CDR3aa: CASSPRGSGRAETQYF

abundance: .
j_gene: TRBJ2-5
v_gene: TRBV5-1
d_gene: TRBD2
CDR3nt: TGCGCCAGCAGCTTGGGATGGCGGGGGGAGACCCAGTACTTC
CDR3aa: CASSLGWRGETQYF

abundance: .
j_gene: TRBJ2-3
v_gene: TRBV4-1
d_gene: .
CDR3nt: TGCGCCAGCAGCCAAGATGACAGCACAGATACGCAGTATTTT
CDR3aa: CASSQDDSTDTQYF

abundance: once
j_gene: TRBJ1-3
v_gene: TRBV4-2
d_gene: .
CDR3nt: TGTGCCAGCAGCCAAGATCAAGGGGGACGGAAAGTCTCTGGAAACACCATATATTTT
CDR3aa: CASSQDQGGRKVSGNTIYF

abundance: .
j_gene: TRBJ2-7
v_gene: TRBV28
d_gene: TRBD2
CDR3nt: TGTGCCAGCAGTTCGGCGGGGGGCCGCCGGGAGCAGTACTTC
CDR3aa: CASSSAGGRREQYF

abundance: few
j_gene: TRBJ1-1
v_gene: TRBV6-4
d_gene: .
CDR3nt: TGTGCCAGCAGTGTAGGGGCCGACACTGAAGCTTTCTTT
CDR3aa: CASSVGADTEAFF

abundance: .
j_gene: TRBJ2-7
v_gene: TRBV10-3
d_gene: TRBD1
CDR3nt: TGTGCCATCAGTACAGACAGGGGCGACGAGCAGTACTTC
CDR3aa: CAISTDRGDEQYF

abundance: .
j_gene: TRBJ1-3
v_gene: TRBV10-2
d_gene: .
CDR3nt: TGCGCCAGCAGTTTCCCCTCTGGAAACACCATATATTTT
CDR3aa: CASSFPSGNTIYF

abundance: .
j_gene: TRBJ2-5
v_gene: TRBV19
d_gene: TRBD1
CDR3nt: TGTGCCAGTAGTATCCTTCCAGGGGGCCTAGAGACCCAGTACTTC
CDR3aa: CASSILPGGLETQYF

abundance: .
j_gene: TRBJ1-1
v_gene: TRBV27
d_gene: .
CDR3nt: TGTGCCAGTGGGGAGGGTCCGAACACTGAAGCTTTCTTT
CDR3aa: CASGEGPNTEAFF

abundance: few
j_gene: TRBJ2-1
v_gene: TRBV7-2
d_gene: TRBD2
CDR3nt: TGTGCCAGCAGCGAGCGGGGGGCTGTCTTTCCCAATGAGCAGTTCTTC
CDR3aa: CASSERGAVFPNEQFF

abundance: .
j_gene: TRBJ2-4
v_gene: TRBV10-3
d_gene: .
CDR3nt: TGTGCCATCAGTGACCAGGAGGATAACATTCAGTACTTC
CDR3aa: CAISDQEDNIQYF

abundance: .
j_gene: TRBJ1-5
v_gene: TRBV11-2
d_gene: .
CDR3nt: TGTGCCAGCAGCTTGGCAGGGAATAGCAATCAGCCCCAGCATTTT
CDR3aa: CASSLAGNSNQPQHF

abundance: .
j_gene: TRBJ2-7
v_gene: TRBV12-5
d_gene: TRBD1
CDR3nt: TGTGCTAGTGCCCCGGGGACAGGGAGTTACGAGCAGTACTTC
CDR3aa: CASAPGTGSYEQYF

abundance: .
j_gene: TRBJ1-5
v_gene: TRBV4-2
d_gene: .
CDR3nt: TGTGCCAGCAGCCAAACACCGGAGGATAGCAATCAGCCCCAGCATTTT
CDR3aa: CASSQTPEDSNQPQHF